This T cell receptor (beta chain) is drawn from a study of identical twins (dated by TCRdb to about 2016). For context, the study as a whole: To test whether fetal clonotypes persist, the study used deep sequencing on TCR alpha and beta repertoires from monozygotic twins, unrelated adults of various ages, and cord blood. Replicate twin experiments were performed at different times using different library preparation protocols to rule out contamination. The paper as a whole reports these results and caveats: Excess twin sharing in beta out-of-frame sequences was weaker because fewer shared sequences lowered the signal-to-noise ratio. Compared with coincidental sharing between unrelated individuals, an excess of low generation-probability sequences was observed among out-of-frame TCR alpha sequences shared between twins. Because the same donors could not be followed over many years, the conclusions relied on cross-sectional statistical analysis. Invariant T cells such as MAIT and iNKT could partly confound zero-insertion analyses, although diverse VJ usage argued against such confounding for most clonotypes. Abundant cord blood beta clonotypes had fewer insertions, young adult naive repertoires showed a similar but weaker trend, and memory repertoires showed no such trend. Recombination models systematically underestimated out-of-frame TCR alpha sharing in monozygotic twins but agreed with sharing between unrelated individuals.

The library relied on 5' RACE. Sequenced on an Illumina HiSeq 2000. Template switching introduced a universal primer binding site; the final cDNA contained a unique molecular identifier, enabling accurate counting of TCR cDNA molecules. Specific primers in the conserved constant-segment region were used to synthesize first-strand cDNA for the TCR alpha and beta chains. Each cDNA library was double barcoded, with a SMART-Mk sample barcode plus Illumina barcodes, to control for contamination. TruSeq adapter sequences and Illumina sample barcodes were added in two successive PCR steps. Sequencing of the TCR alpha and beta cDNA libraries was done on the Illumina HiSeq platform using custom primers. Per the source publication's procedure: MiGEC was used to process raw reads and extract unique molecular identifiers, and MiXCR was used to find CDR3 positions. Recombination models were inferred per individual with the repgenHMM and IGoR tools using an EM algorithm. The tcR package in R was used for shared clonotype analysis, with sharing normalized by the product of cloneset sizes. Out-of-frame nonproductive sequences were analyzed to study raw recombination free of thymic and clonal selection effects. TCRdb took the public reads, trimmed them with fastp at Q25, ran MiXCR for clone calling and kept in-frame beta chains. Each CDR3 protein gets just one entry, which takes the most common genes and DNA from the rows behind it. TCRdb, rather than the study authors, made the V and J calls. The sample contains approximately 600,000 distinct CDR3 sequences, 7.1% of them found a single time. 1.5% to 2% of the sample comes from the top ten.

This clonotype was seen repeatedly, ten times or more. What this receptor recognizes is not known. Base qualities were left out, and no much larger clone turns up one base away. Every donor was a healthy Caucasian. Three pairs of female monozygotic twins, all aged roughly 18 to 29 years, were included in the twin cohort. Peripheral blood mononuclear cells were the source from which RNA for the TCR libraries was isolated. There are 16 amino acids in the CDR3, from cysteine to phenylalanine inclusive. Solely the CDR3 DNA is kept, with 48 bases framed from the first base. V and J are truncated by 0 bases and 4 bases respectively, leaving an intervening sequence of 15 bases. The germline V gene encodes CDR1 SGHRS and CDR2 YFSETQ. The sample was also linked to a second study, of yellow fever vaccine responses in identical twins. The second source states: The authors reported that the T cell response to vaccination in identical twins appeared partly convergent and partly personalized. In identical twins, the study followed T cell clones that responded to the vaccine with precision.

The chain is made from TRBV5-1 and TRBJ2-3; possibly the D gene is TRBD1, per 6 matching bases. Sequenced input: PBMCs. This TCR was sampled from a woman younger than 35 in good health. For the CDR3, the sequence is CASSLAQGPPSDTQYF. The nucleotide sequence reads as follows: TGCGCCAGCAGCTTGGCGCAGGGGCCCCCGTCAGATACGCAGTATTTT.